This TCR beta chain emerged from a study of PD-1 blockade in classical Hodgkin lymphoma. Study-wide points: The CD4+ diversity rise by C4D1 was clearest in complete responders. Baseline diversity resembling that of newly diagnosed patients was seen in complete responders. The authors have not defined what causes the repertoire differences, possibly disease activity or prior therapy.

In the case of this clone: Its target is not known.

Profiling relied on immunoSEQ multiplex PCR, and the TCRdb table lists in-frame clones only, not all of them. The table has roughly 19,000 clones, about 88% seen once. In every patient, relapse followed autologous stem cell transplantation, while exposure to brentuximab vedotin differed. Each best response was a complete response, a partial response or progressive disease. The CDR3 is 12 amino acids. The V gene lost 3 bases and the J gene lost 8 bases, with 11 bases spanning the gap. Germline V gene lookup returns CDR1 SGHNT and CDR2 YYREEE (reference sequence). This TCR was sampled from a human donor with classical Hodgkin lymphoma. This material consisted of peripheral blood mononuclear cells (PBMCs), taken at baseline. The rearrangement uses TRBV5-4 and TRBJ1-2; D remains ambiguous. CDR3 in DNA: TGTGCCAGCAGCTCTTTGATTAGGGGCTACACCTTC. As protein: CASSSLIRGYTF.